Included here is one TCR beta chain sequence, with context. The antigen is undetermined. This specimen belongs to a study of response to subunit inactivated influenza vaccine. CDR3 length equals 15 residues. Germline-derived CDR1 and CDR2 are SGHRS and YFSETQ. V shed 4 bases, J shed 2 bases, and the junction held 9 bases outside the gene matches. Findings and limits, study-wide: Every seasonal influenza vaccination brings in few new T cells, the authors suggested.

MiXCR was run by TCRdb on the RT-PCR reads, yielding one entry per CDR3 protein. Altogether over 800,000 distinct CDR3 sequences are present, approximately 22% being singletons, with the ten largest covering about 10%. This receptor was taken from a man aged 45 to 65 who received an inactivated influenza vaccine. This material consisted of PBMCs from blood, taken more than 4 days after vaccination. The V and J genes are TRBV5-1 and TRBJ2-7, with TRBD2 matching over 7 bases. In nucleotides, the CDR3 is TGCGCCAGCAGCCTGGGGGGGACGGATGCCTACGAGCAGTACTTC. This encodes CASSLGGTDAYEQYF.